A single sample is the source of the 19 T cell receptor beta chains below, sequenced in a study of T cells in Graves' hyperthyroidism and ophthalmopathy. TCR beta CDR3 regions were amplified from RNA transcripts. A first-round RT-PCR of the TCR CDR3 used the HTBI primer set. TCRdb analysed the multiplex PCR reads with MiXCR anew, one entry per CDR3 protein. This repertoire shows under 350,000 distinct CDR3 sequences, roughly 20% found once; its top ten account for less than 65%. Sequencing used blood. These receptors originate from a woman in her fifties or sixties with Graves' hyperthyroidism.

V usage is TRBV5-5 and J usage is TRBJ2-1; no clear D. In germline, CDR1 is SGHKS, CDR2 YYEKEE (reference sequence). The germline V and J ends were trimmed by 1 base and 4 bases, with 6 bases remaining between them. The length of the CDR3 is 13 residues. As DNA, the CDR3 is TGTGCCAGCAGCTTGACTCGGTACAATGAGCAGTTCTTC. Translated, it gives CASSLTRYNEQFF.

The chain recombines TRBV11-2 with TRBJ1-2; TRBD1 agrees at 8 bases. V lost 5 bases, J lost 0 bases, and 14 bases stayed unmatched. This CDR3 contains 18 residues. In germline, CDR1 is SGHAT, CDR2 FQNNGV. CDR3 amino acids: CASSPREAGGMANYGYTF. For the CDR3, the DNA is TGTGCCAGCAGCCCCCGCGAGGCAGGGGGCATGGCTAACTATGGCTACACCTTC.

This clonotype was found many times. The CDR3 sequence: CASTLGTPVTEAFF. The CDR3 region has the DNA TGTGCCAGCACCCTAGGGACTCCGGTCACTGAAGCTTTCTTT. The chain recombines TRBV11-3 with TRBJ1-1, with a possible D match to TRBD1 (5 bases). This CDR3 is built from 14 residues. V was clipped by 7 bases and J by 4 bases, with 16 bases between them. Germline lookup yields CDR1 SGHNT and CDR2 YENEEA.

CDR3 sequence reads: CASSYGGGRGTEAFF. DNA for the CDR3: TGTGCCAGCAGTTACGGCGGGGGGCGAGGGACTGAAGCTTTCTTT. The gene calls are TRBV6-5 and TRBJ1-1; a weak D match, TRBD1 (6 bases). Between the trimmed V and J ends, which lost 2 bases and 5 bases, there was a span of 15 bases. Germline V gene sequence: CDR1 MNHEY, CDR2 SVGAGI. The CDR3 is 15 residues long.

The chain couples TRBV12-5 to TRBJ1-1; no firm D call. V lost 6 bases and J 5 bases, leaving 13 bases between the germline ends. This CDR3 spans 13 amino acids. The germline V gene has CDR1 LGHNT and CDR2 FRNRAP. DNA of the CDR3: TGTGCTAGTGGACCGAGTACCGGAACTGAAGCTTTCTTT. It is translated as CASGPSTGTEAFF.

V usage is TRBV27 and J usage is TRBJ1-2; D is possibly TRBD1 (5 bases). The germline V and J ends were trimmed by 2 bases and 2 bases, with 18 bases remaining between them. Germline V gene sequence: CDR1 MNHEY, CDR2 SMNVEV (reference sequence). The CDR3 extends over 17 amino acids. The CDR3 is CASSLTPPGWGNYGYTF. The CDR3 nucleotides are TGTGCCAGCAGTTTAACGCCCCCAGGGTGGGGAAACTATGGCTACACCTTC.

This clonotype has only a few counts. The J gene is TRBJ1-3, the V gene TRBV18; 8 positions agree with TRBD1. There are 14 residues in the CDR3. From germline, CDR1 is KGHSH and CDR2 LQKENI. V lost 6 bases and J lost 3; bases outside the gene matches: 4. CDR3 amino acids: CASSPDRVGNTIYF. Here the CDR3 DNA reads TGTGCCAGCTCTCCGGACAGGGTTGGAAACACCATATATTTT.

Details on this clonotype: One end of the junction does not line up with germline, which may come from a read error. V gene TRBV7-2 combines with J gene TRBJ2-3, with 7 bases aligning to TRBD2. This CDR3 is 14 amino acids long. The germline gives CDR1 SGHTA, CDR2 FQGNSA. Here the CDR3 DNA reads TGTGCCGGCAGGCCTAGAGGGGAGGGAGATACGCAGTATTTT. It translates to CAGRPRGEGDTQYF.

This clonotype showed up just a few times. The chain links TRBV7-9 to TRBJ2-3; a weak D match, TRBD2 (7 bases). Trimming pared 3 bases from V and 1 base from J, leaving 11 bases between. Looked up from germline, CDR1 is SEHNR and CDR2 is FQNEAQ (reference sequence). This CDR3 has 15 amino acids. The DNA for the CDR3 is TGTGCCAGCAGCTTGGGGGGGCATGGCACAGATACGCAGTATTTT. Protein: CASSLGGHGTDTQYF.

This clonotype was picked up a small number of times. This sequence joins TRBV6-1 and TRBJ1-3; D is possibly TRBD1 (5 bases). Between the trimmed V and J ends, which lost 5 bases and 0 bases, there was a span of 11 bases. This CDR3 comprises 15 residues. The V gene's germline CDR1 is MNHNS and CDR2 SASEGT. CDR3: CASSKQENSGNTIYF. In nucleotides, the CDR3 is TGTGCCAGCAGTAAACAGGAGAACTCTGGAAACACCATATATTTT.

This clonotype was counted many times. The rearrangement joins TRBV20-1 to TRBJ1-1; D gene uncertain. CDR1 and CDR2 from the germline V gene are DFQATT and SNEGSKA (reference sequence). This CDR3 region has 13 residues. V was cut by 3 bases and J by 0 bases, with 8 bases left in between. The CDR3 region has the DNA TGCAGTGCTAGTCCAGCTTTGAACACTGAAGCTTTCTTT. Its protein product is CSASPALNTEAFF.

This clonotype was counted many times. This sequence joins TRBV12-3 or TRBV12-4 and TRBJ2-3; 14 positions match TRBD2. The CDR3 consists of 16 residues. J gave up 5 bases and V 4 bases, and 5 bases lay outside the gene matches. CDR3 in amino acids: CASSSGLAGVLDTQYF. In nucleotides, the CDR3 is TGTGCCAGCAGTTCGGGACTAGCGGGAGTTCTAGATACGCAGTATTTT.

The V gene is TRBV4-1, the J gene TRBJ2-7; perhaps TRBD1 as D (5 bases). The CDR3 contains 14 residues. The germline CDR1 and CDR2 sequences are MGHRA and YSYEKL. The V end lost 4 bases, the J end lost 5 bases, and 15 bases lay between the germline ends. For the CDR3, the DNA is TGCGCCAGCAGCCCCTCGGGCAGGGCGGACGAGCAGTACGTC. Translation gives CASSPSGRADEQYV.

Many counts were recorded for this clonotype. The CDR3 protein is CASSRQGAGTDTQYF. The CDR3 bases are TGTGCCAGCTCGCGACAGGGCGCGGGCACAGATACGCAGTATTTT. The chain joins TRBV18 to TRBJ2-3, with 7 bases lining up with TRBD1. CDR3 length: 15 residues. V was clipped by 6 bases and J by 1 base; unmatched bases: 7. CDR1 and CDR2 (germline): KGHSH, LQKENI.

The J gene is TRBJ2-1, the V gene TRBV27; D is ambiguous. The germline V and J ends were trimmed by 3 bases and 0 bases, with 6 bases remaining between them. This CDR3 comprises 14 residues. CDR1 and CDR2 (germline): MNHEY, SMNVEV (reference sequence). CDR3: CASSFFASYNEQFF. The CDR3 coding sequence is TGTGCCAGCAGTTTTTTCGCCTCCTACAATGAGCAGTTCTTC.

As for this clonotype: A read error may explain this, as a much larger clone is one base away. The rearrangement links TRBV10-3 to TRBJ2-7; unclear D gene. V shed 6 bases and J shed 3 bases, with 15 bases lying between them. This CDR3 is built from 14 residues. CDR1 and CDR2 (germline): ENHRY, SYGVKD. The CDR3 DNA follows: TGTGCCATCAGAACCGGACGGACCTACTACGAGCAGTACTTC. As protein: CAIRTGRTYYEQYF.

The genes are TRBV5-1 and TRBJ2-1; 9 bases agree with TRBD1. Looked up from germline, CDR1 is SGHRS and CDR2 is YFSETQ. V was pared by 4 bases and J by 6 bases, with 8 bases of the junction left unmatched. This CDR3 spans 15 amino acids. The DNA of the CDR3 is TGCGCCAGCAGCCAAACCGGGACAGGGCGCAATGAGCAGTTCTTC. Translation gives CASSQTGTGRNEQFF. The variable domain in full, completed from reference TRBV5-1 and TRBJ2-1, reads KAGVTQTPRYLIKTRGQQVTLSCSPISGHRSVSWYQQTPGQGLQFLFEYFSETQRNKGNFPGRFSGRQFSNSRSEMNVSTLELGDSALYLCASSQTGTGRNEQFFGPGTRLTVL.

This clonotype has just a few counts. A much larger clonotype is one base distant, so this may be a read error. CDR3 amino acids: CASTQSSYEQYF. The DNA for the CDR3 is TGTGCCAGCACCCAGAGCTCCTACGAGCAGTACTTC. V is TRBV6-1 and J is TRBJ2-7, with no clear D. Germline CDR1 reads MNHNS; CDR2 reads SASEGT. The V and J ends lost 7 bases and 0 bases respectively, with 7 bases between them. The CDR3 contains 12 residues.

The V and J genes are TRBV28 and TRBJ2-1; D is uncertain. Germline V CDR1 and CDR2: MDHEN, SYDVKM. Trimming cost V 4 bases and J 5 bases, with 12 bases left between them. The CDR3 runs to 14 residues. The CDR3 coding sequence is TGTGCCAGCAGTTCCCACATGGGCCACAATGAGCAGTTCTTC. Translating it yields CASSSHMGHNEQFF.